This T cell receptor (beta chain) was sequenced in a study of blood T cell repertoires in COVID-19. Background on the study: Sites in the United States, Italy and Spain provided acute and convalescent COVID-19 samples.

Participants came from roughly 23 US areas, aged roughly 18 to 90 years. Each participant's cohort was designated according to participant-reported clinical history. Clones were sequenced by immunoSEQ multiplex PCR, and TCRdb holds only the in-frame ones, with some missing. The table lists 250,000 or so clones, around 82% of them singletons. CDR1 and CDR2 from the germline V gene are SGHNT and YYREEE (reference sequence). This CDR3 has 15 amino acids. V lost 4 bases and J lost 5; bases outside the gene matches: 11. The TCR originated in a man in his fifties or sixties who had recovered from COVID-19. V and J are TRBV5-4 and TRBJ2-5; 7 bases are shared with TRBD1. Sample: PBMCs or T cells enriched from blood (not recorded which). The DNA for the CDR3 is TGTGCCAGCAGCCCCGACAGGGTACCAGGGGAGACCCAGTACTTC. Translation: CASSPDRVPGETQYF.